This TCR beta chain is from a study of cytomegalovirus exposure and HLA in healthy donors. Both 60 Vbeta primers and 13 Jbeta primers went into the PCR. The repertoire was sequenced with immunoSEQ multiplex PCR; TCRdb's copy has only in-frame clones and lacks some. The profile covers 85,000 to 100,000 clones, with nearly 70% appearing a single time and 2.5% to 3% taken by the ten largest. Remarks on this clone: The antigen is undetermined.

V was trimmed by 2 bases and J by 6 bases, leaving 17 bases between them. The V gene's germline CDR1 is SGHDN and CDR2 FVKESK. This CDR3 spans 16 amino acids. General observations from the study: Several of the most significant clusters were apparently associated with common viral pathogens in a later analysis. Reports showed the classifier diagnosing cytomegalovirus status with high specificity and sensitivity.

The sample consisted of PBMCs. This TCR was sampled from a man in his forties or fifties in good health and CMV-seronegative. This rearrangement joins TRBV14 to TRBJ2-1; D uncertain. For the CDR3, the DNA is TGTGCCAGCAGCCAACGAGCGCTACGACGGAGCAATGAGCAGTTCTTC. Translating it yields CASSQRALRRSNEQFF.